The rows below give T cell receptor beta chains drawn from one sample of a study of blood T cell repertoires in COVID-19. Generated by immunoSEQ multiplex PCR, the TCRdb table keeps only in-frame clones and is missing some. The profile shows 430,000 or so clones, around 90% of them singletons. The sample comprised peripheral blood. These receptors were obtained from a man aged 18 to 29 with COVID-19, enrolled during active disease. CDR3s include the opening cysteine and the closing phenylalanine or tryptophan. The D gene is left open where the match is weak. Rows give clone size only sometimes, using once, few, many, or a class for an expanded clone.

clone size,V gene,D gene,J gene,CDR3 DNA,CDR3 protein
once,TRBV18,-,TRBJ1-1,TGTGCCAGCTCACCACCAGACGGTAGAGGTAGGAACACTGAAGCTTTCTTT,CASSPPDGRGRNTEAFF
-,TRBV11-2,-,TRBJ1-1,TGTGCCAGCAGCGGGGGCCACGCTGAAGCTTTCTTT,CASSGGHAEAFF
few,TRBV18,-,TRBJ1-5,TGTGCCAGCTCACCACCTGGTGGGGGGTCCTATAGCAATCAGCCCCAGCATTTT,CASSPPGGGSYSNQPQHF
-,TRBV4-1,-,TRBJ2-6,TGCGCCAGCAGCCAAGGGAGGGCCAGGGCTGGGGCCAACGTCCTGACTTTC,CASSQGRARAGANVLTF
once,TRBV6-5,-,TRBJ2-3,TGTGCCAGCAGTTACGGGACTCACACAGATACGCAGTATTTT,CASSYGTHTDTQYF
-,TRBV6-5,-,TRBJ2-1,TGTGCCAGCAGTTCCCTAGCGTCATCCTACAATGAGCAGTTCTTC,CASSSLASSYNEQFF
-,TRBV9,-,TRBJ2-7,TGTGCCAGCAGCGGTCAGGATTCCTACGAGCAGTACTTC,CASSGQDSYEQYF
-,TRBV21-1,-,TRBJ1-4,TGTGCCAGCAGCAAAGGGGAGTCTGGGACAAAGGATGAAAAACTGTTTTTT,CASSKGESGTKDEKLFF
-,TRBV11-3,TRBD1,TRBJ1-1,TGTGCCAGCAGCTTTCTCAAGGGACAGGGGTTAGGTCTATGGAACACTGAAGCTTTCTTT,CASSFLKGQGLGLWNTEAFF
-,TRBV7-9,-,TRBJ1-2,TGTGCCAGCAGCGAAACCGGGGTTCCAAGGAGCTACACCTTC,CASSETGVPRSYTF
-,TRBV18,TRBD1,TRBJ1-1,TGTGCCAGCTCACCAGCGATAGGGGGCGTTGGGGAAGCTTTCTTT,CASSPAIGGVGEAFF
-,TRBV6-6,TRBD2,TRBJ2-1,TGTGCCAGCGGTGGGACTAGCGGGAACTACAATGAGCAGTTCTTC,CASGGTSGNYNEQFF
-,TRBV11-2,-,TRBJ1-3,TGTGCCAGCAGCTTCGTGGGAAACACCATATATTTT,CASSFVGNTIYF
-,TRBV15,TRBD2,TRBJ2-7,TGTGCCACCAGCTCCCCTGGGGCGGGAGGCCCTTCCTACGAGCAGTACTTC,CATSSPGAGGPSYEQYF
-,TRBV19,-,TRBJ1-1,TGTGCCAGTAGCAGTCAGGGATTCTACACTGAAGCTTTCTTT,CASSSQGFYTEAFF
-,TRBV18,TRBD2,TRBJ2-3,TGTGCCAGCTCACCCGGACTAGCGGGGGCAGATACGCAGTATTTT,CASSPGLAGADTQYF
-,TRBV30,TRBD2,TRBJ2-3,TGTGCCTGGAGTAAAGGGGAGGGAGGGAGAGATACGCAGTATTTT,CAWSKGEGGRDTQYF
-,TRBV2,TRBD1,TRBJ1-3,TGTGCCAGCAGTCGGACAGGTTACCTTTCCTCTGGAAACACCATATATTTT,CASSRTGYLSSGNTIYF
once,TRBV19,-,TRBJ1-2,TGTGCCAGTAGTATGCGGCGGGGCAGGGTTGATGGCTACACCTTC,CASSMRRGRVDGYTF
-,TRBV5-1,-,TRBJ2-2,TGCGCCAGCAGCTCGGAAGACAGGCTGAACACCGGGGAGCTGTTTTTT,CASSSEDRLNTGELFF
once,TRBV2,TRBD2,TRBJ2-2,TGTGCCAGCAGTGTTGCGGGGGGGAACACCGGGGAGCTGTTTTTT,CASSVAGGNTGELFF
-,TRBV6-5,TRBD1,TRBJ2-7,TGTGCCAGCAATCTAGGGGACAGGGGCTACGAGCAGTACTTC,CASNLGDRGYEQYF
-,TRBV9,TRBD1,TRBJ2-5,TGTGCCAGCAGCACCCGCACAACAGGGGTGGAGACCCAGTACTTC,CASSTRTTGVETQYF
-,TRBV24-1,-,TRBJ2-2,TGTGCCACCAGTGATTTATACACCACCGGGGAGCTGTTTTTT,CATSDLYTTGELFF
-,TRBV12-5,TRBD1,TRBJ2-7,TGTGCTAGTGGTTTGGGAATAACAGGGGGAGAGCAGTACTTC,CASGLGITGGEQYF
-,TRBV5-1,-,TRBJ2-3,TGCGCCAGCAGCTTGCTACCCTCTAGCACAGATACGCAGTATTTT,CASSLLPSSTDTQYF
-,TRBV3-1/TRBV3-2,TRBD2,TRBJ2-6,TGTGCCAGCAGCCAATTAGCGGGAGGCTCTGGGGCCAACGTCCTGACTTTC,CASSQLAGGSGANVLTF
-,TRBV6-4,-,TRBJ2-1,TGTGCCAGCAGTGACTTCGAGGGTAGGGGGGGCCTAAATGAGCAGTTCTTC,CASSDFEGRGGLNEQFF
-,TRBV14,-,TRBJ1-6,TGTGCCAGCAGCCAAGATCGCCCCCTGATCGGTTCACCCCTCCACTTT,CASSQDRPLIGSPLHF
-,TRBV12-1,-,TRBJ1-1,TGTGCCAGCAGCCCCCATCAAACTTTCTTT,CASSPHQTFF
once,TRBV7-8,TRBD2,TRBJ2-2,TGTGCCAGCAGCTTACTAGCGGGGGTTGTCGGGGAGCTGTTTTTT,CASSLLAGVVGELFF
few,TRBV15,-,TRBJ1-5,TGTGCCACCAGCAGAGGTGGGGGGAGCAATCAGCCCCAGCATTTT,CATSRGGGSNQPQHF
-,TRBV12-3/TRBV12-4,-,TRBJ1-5,TGTGCCAGCAGTTTCCGCCCCAGTCGGCCCCAGCATTTT,CASSFRPSRPQHF
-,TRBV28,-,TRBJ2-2,TGTGCCAGCAGTTTAAGGCAGGGAATCACCGGGGAGCTGTTTTTT,CASSLRQGITGELFF
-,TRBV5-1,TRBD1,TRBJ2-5,TGCGCCAGCAGCTCCACAGGGGGCAGGGAGACCCAGTACTTC,CASSSTGGRETQYF
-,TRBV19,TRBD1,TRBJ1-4,TGTGCCAGTTGGCCCGGTTTGACAGGGCCCCTCGGTCATGAAAAACTGTTTTTT,CASWPGLTGPLGHEKLFF
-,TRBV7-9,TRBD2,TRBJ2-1,TGTGCCAGCGGGACTAGCGGGAGGAGGGGTTACAATGAGCAGTTCTTC,CASGTSGRRGYNEQFF
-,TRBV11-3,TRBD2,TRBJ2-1,TGTGCCAGCTGTAGGACTAGAGAAGTGCGGAGTGAGCAGTTCTTC,CASCRTREVRSEQFF
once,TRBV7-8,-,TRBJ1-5,TGTGCCAGCACAGGGAAAGTCAGCAATCAGCCCCAGCATTTT,CASTGKVSNQPQHF
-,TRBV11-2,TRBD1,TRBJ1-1,TGTGCCAGCAGCTGGGACAGGGAAGGAGCTTTCTTT,CASSWDREGAFF
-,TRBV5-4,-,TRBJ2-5,TGTGCCAGCAGCTTGAGCGGGCCAAACCAAGAGACCCAGTACTTC,CASSLSGPNQETQYF
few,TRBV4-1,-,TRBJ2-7,TGCGCCAGCAGCCAAGATTGGCAGGGAATTTACGAGCAGTACTTC,CASSQDWQGIYEQYF
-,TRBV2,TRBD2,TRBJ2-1,TGTGCCAGCAGGGGTAGCGGGCTGACTTCCTACAATGAGCAGTTCTTC,CASRGSGLTSYNEQFF
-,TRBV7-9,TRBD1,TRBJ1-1,TGTGCCAGCAGCCAGACAGGGGGCGACATGAACACTGAAGCTTTCTTT,CASSQTGGDMNTEAFF
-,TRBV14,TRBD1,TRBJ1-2,TGTGCCAGCAGCCCCCGGACAGGGGACGGCTACACCTTC,CASSPRTGDGYTF
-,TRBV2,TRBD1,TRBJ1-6,TGTGCCAGCAGTGGGGCAGGGGGAGCTAATTCACCCCTCCACTTT,CASSGAGGANSPLHF
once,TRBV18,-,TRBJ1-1,TGTGCCAGCTCACCAGATCGGACAGCCACTGAAGCTTTCTTT,CASSPDRTATEAFF
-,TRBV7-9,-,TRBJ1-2,TGTGCCAGCAGCTTACACAGGGTCGACGGCTACACCTTC,CASSLHRVDGYTF
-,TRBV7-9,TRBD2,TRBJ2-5,TGTGCCAGCAGCCCTACTAGCGGGGCCGCGGGGGAGACCCAGTACTTC,CASSPTSGAAGETQYF
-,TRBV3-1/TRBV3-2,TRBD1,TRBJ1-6,TGTGCCAGCAGCCAAGTCGGACAGGGGTCGCCCTATAATTCACCCCTCCACTTT,CASSQVGQGSPYNSPLHF
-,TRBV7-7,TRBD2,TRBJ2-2,TGTGCTAGCAGCCCTACCGGCGGGGGGGCGAACACCGGGGAGCTGTTTTTT,CASSPTGGGANTGELFF
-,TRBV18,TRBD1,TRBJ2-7,TGTGCCAGCTCACGGGGTCGGGACAGAGTTTACGAGCAGTACTTC,CASSRGRDRVYEQYF
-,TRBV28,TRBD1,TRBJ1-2,TGTGCCAGCAGACCCGGGACAGATAACTATGGCTACACCTTC,CASRPGTDNYGYTF